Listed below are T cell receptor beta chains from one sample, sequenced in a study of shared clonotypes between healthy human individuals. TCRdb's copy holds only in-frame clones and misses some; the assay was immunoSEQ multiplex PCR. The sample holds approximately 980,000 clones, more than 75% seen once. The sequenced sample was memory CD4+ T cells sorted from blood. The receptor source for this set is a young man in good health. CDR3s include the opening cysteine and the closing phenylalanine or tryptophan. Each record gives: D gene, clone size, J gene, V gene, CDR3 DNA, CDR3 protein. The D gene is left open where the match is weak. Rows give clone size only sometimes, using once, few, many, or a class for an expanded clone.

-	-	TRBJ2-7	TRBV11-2	TGTGCCAGCAGCTTATGGTCTAGCCCGGGACCGTCGGACGAGCAGTACTTC	CASSLWSSPGPSDEQYF
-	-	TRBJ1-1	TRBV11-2	TGTGCCAGCAGCCTCCGACAGGTCACTGAAGCTTTCTTT	CASSLRQVTEAFF
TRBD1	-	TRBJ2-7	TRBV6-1	TGTGCCAGCAGAACGAACAGGGGTGCCCCCTACGAGCAGTACTTC	CASRTNRGAPYEQYF
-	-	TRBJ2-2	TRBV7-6	TGTGCCAGCAGCTTATTTGAGGGAAGCTCGGCCGGGGAGCTGTTTTTT	CASSLFEGSSAGELFF
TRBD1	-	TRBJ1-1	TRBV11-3	TGTGCCAGCAGTCCGACAGGGGCGAACACTGAAGCTTTCTTT	CASSPTGANTEAFF
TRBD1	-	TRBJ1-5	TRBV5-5	TGTGCCAGCAGCTTCTCCGGGACAGGGTATCAGCCCCAGCATTTT	CASSFSGTGYQPQHF
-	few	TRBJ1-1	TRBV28	TGTGCCAGCAGTCGGATGGGGAACACTGAAGCTTTCTTT	CASSRMGNTEAFF
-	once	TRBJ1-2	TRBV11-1	TGTGCCAGCAGCGGCTTCGGGTCTAACTATGGCTACACCTTC	CASSGFGSNYGYTF
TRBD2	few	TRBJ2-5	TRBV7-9	TGTGCCAGCAGCCGTGCAGGACTAGCGGGAGTTGAGACCCAGTACTTC	CASSRAGLAGVETQYF
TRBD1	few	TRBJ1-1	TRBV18	TGTGCCAGCTCACTTAAGGGACAGGTGGGAGAAGCTTTCTTT	CASSLKGQVGEAFF
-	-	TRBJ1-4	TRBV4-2	TGTGCCAGCAGCCAAGATACAGCCTCACGAGGTGAAAAACTGTTTTTT	CASSQDTASRGEKLFF
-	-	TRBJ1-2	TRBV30	TGTGCCTGGAGTGGGGGGAGGGATGGCTACACCTTC	CAWSGGRDGYTF
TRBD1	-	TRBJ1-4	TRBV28	TGTGCCAGCAGTTTGACAGGGATTGGCACTAATGAAAAACTGTTTTTT	CASSLTGIGTNEKLFF
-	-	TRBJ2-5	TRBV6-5	TGTGCCAGCAGTTACTGGGCGAATGGGGAGACCCAGTACTTC	CASSYWANGETQYF
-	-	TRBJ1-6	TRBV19	TGTGCCAGTAGTATTAAGCGGAATAATTCACCCCTCCACTTT	CASSIKRNNSPLHF
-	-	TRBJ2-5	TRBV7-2	TGTGCCAGCAGCTCCCAACCCGGGGAGACCCAGTACTTC	CASSSQPGETQYF
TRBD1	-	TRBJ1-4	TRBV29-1	TGCAGCGTTGACCAGGGGGCTCAAACTAATGAAAAACTGTTTTTT	CSVDQGAQTNEKLFF
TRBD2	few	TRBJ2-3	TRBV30	TGTGCCTGGAGTAGGGGTGGCGGGGGTTCCGTGGATACGCAGTATTTT	CAWSRGGGGSVDTQYF
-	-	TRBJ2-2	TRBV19	TGTGCCAGTAGTCCCACTGGATCGAACACCGGGGAGCTGTTTTTT	CASSPTGSNTGELFF
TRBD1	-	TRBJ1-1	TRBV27	TGTGCCAGCAGGAACAGGGGGCTGGGGAACACTGAAGCTTTCTTT	CASRNRGLGNTEAFF
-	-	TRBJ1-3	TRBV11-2	TGTGCCAGCAGCTTACGCGGGGGTAGGAACACCATATATTTT	CASSLRGGRNTIYF
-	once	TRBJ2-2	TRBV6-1	TGTGCCAGCAGTATCCAGGGCACCGGGGAGCTGTTTTTT	CASSIQGTGELFF